This entry lists 27 T cell receptor beta chains sequenced from one sample in a study of shared clonotypes between healthy human individuals. TCRdb's copy holds only in-frame clones and misses some; the assay was immunoSEQ multiplex PCR. The sample records 2,500,000 or so clones, around 92% being singletons. What was sequenced was naive CD4+ T cells from PBMCs. Subset specified: CD45RA+ positively selected. Source of these receptors: a man aged 18 to 29 in good health. Some clones in this sample may be carry-over from other donors' samples.

The J gene is TRBJ1-2, the V gene TRBV5-8; 7 bases match TRBD1. Trimming removed 4 bases from V and 4 bases from J; junction bases left unmatched: 7. Germline CDR1 is SGHTS and CDR2 is YDEGEE. This CDR3 has 14 amino acids. The CDR3 region has the DNA TGTGCCAGCAGCGCTAGACAGGGAGGCTATGGCTACACCTTC. It specifies CASSARQGGYGYTF. The variable domain in full, completed from reference TRBV5-8 and TRBJ1-2, reads EAGVTQSPTHLIKTRGQQATLRCSPISGHTSVYWYQQALGLGLQFLLWYDEGEERNRGNFPPRFSGRQFPNYSSELNVNALELEDSALYLCASSARQGGYGYTFGSGTRLTVV.

V and J are TRBV5-1 and TRBJ2-7; D is undetermined. Germline values: CDR1 SGHRS, CDR2 YFSETQ. The CDR3 spans 14 residues. V was trimmed by 1 base and J by 6 bases, leaving 14 bases between them. The CDR3 spells CASSLLWTAAEQYF. In DNA form, the CDR3 reads TGCGCCAGCAGCTTGTTGTGGACGGCCGCCGAGCAGTACTTC. The full variable domain, completed using reference TRBV5-1 and TRBJ2-7, is KAGVTQTPRYLIKTRGQQVTLSCSPISGHRSVSWYQQTPGQGLQFLFEYFSETQRNKGNFPGRFSGRQFSNSRSEMNVSTLELGDSALYLCASSLLWTAAEQYFGPGTRLTVT.

The chain couples TRBV28 to TRBJ1-2, with 9 bases fitting TRBD1. Germline V gives CDR1 MDHEN, CDR2 SYDVKM. V shed 6 bases and J 4 bases; nucleotides not matched to a gene: 9. This CDR3 has 15 amino acids. The CDR3 nucleotides are TGTGCCAGCAGGGATACGGGACAGGGAACCTATGGCTACACCTTC. Protein: CASRDTGQGTYGYTF.

The J gene is TRBJ2-7, the V gene TRBV18; 7 bases agree with TRBD2. V trimming: 2 bases; J trimming: 4 bases; junction bases outside the gene matches: 5. Germline V lookup: CDR1 KGHSH, CDR2 LQKENI. This CDR3 region has 14 residues. CDR3 sequence reads: CASSPVSGEYEQYF. The CDR3 coding sequence is TGTGCCAGCTCACCAGTCAGCGGGGAGTACGAGCAGTACTTC.

This chain connects TRBV19 to TRBJ1-1, with no clear D. The CDR3 has 17 amino acids. Germline loops: CDR1 LNHDA, CDR2 SQIVND (reference sequence). V was pared by 5 bases and J by 1 base, with 20 bases between. The CDR3 here is CASSPRTGRTANTEAFF. The CDR3 nucleotides read TGTGCCAGTAGTCCCCGGACGGGCAGGACCGCGAACACTGAAGCTTTCTTT.

J is TRBJ1-2 and V is TRBV20-1, with 9 nucleotides matching TRBD1. The CDR3 sequence is 11 residues long. Germline trimming cut 6 bases from V and 10 bases from J; bases unmatched to any gene: 6. CDR1 and CDR2 (germline): DFQATT, SNEGSKA (reference sequence). CDR3 amino acids: CSAPGQGPYTF. The CDR3 nucleotides are TGCAGTGCGCCGGGACAGGGTCCCTACACCTTC.

The chain couples TRBV29-1 to TRBJ2-3, with TRBD1 matching 7 bases. CDR3 length equals 15 residues. Unmatched junction bases numbered 11, after V lost 6 bases and J lost 2 bases. The germline gives CDR1 SQVTM, CDR2 ANQGSEA. The CDR3 loop is CSVTLGTAATDTQYF. The CDR3, as DNA: TGCAGCGTCACCCTCGGGACAGCTGCCACAGATACGCAGTATTTT.

This chain joins TRBV29-1 and TRBJ2-5; D gene unclear. V gave up 4 bases and J gave up 1 base, with 7 bases separating them. This CDR3 spans 12 amino acids. Germline loops: CDR1 SQVTM, CDR2 ANQGSEA. CDR3 residues: CSVVAPQETQYF. The CDR3 DNA reads TGCAGCGTTGTTGCTCCCCAAGAGACCCAGTACTTC.

This sequence joins TRBV5-1 and TRBJ2-1, with 9 bases aligning to TRBD2. The CDR3 is 14 residues long. The ends lost 1 base at V and 5 bases at J; junction bases unmatched: 1. Germline V lookup: CDR1 SGHRS, CDR2 YFSETQ. CDR3 protein: CASSLLAGNNEQFF. The CDR3 nucleotides read TGCGCCAGCAGCTTGCTAGCGGGAAACAATGAGCAGTTCTTC.

The V gene is TRBV9, the J gene TRBJ2-7; weak D call: TRBD1 (6 bases). Trimming took 1 base from V and 0 from J, leaving 14 bases between them. Germline assignment: CDR1 SGDLS and CDR2 YYNGEE. The CDR3 totals 16 residues. CDR3 sequence (DNA): TGTGCCAGCAGCGTACGCCCCCGGGACAACTCCTACGAGCAGTACTTC. It is translated as CASSVRPRDNSYEQYF. The complete variable domain, with remaining parts taken from reference TRBV9 and TRBJ2-7, reads DSGVTQTPKHLITATGQRVTLRCSPRSGDLSVYWYQQSLDQGLQFLIQYYNGEERAKGNILERFSAQQFPDLHSELNLSSLELGDSALYFCASSVRPRDNSYEQYFGPGTRLTVT.

Only one count was recorded for this clone. The genes are TRBV18 and TRBJ2-7; 10 bases line up with TRBD1. CDR1 is KGHSH and CDR2 is LQKENI in the germline V gene. Trimming removed 4 bases from V and 3 bases from J; junction bases left unmatched: 9. CDR3 length equals 16 residues. CDR3: CASSQTTGQGDYEQYF. CDR3 DNA sequence: TGTGCCAGCTCACAAACGACAGGACAGGGGGACTACGAGCAGTACTTC.

This clone was observed a single time. The rearrangement uses TRBV10-3 and TRBJ2-7, with D unclear. The ends were cut back, 3 bases at V and 0 bases at J, with 12 bases in the middle. This CDR3 comprises 15 residues. The V gene's germline CDR1 is ENHRY and CDR2 SYGVKD. The CDR3 is CAISDGPSGSYEQYF. The CDR3, as DNA: TGTGCCATCAGTGACGGTCCGAGTGGCTCCTACGAGCAGTACTTC.

The chain is built from TRBV28 and TRBJ2-5; either TRBD1 or TRBD2 may supply D (7 bases each). Trimming left V 7 bases short and J 5 bases short, with 23 bases between. Germline assignment: CDR1 MDHEN and CDR2 SYDVKM. This CDR3 is built from 16 residues. The CDR3 DNA follows: TGTGCCAGCACCCAAAGGGGGGGAAAGGGGGCCGAGACCCAGTACTTC. Protein sequence: CASTQRGGKGAETQYF.

The chain links TRBV2 to TRBJ2-1, with TRBD2 as a possible D gene (6 bases). V was cut by 10 bases and J by 3 bases, with 16 bases left in between. This CDR3 is 14 amino acids long. Germline V CDR1 and CDR2: SNHLY, FYNNEI. In nucleotides, the CDR3 is TGTGCCATCCGGAGGGCGGGCCTCTACAATGAGCAGTTCTTC. Amino acids: CAIRRAGLYNEQFF.

The chain recombines TRBV11-2 with TRBJ2-7; TRBD1 is a possible D gene (7 bases). Trimming stripped 5 bases from V and 4 bases from J, with 27 bases between. Germline V lookup: CDR1 SGHAT, CDR2 FQNNGV. The CDR3 loop spans 18 amino acids. The CDR3 loop reads CASSQRVRRDSLPYEQYF. CDR3 coding DNA: TGTGCCAGCAGCCAGAGAGTCCGGAGGGACAGCCTGCCTTACGAGCAGTACTTC.

The chain recombines TRBV5-1 with TRBJ2-1; no clear D gene. The CDR3 is made up of 13 amino acids. The V end was cut by 0 bases, the J end by 9 bases, with 10 bases between. CDR1 and CDR2 from the germline V gene are SGHRS and YFSETQ. DNA for the CDR3: TGCGCCAGCAGCTTGGTGCCCTCGGCTGAGCAGTTCTTC. Protein product: CASSLVPSAEQFF. Full variable domain (outside the CDR3, taken from reference TRBV5-1 and TRBJ2-1): KAGVTQTPRYLIKTRGQQVTLSCSPISGHRSVSWYQQTPGQGLQFLFEYFSETQRNKGNFPGRFSGRQFSNSRSEMNVSTLELGDSALYLCASSLVPSAEQFFGPGTRLTVL.

Worth noting for this clone: Other DNA sequences in the same sample also yield this CDR3. The chain recombines TRBV28 with TRBJ2-3, with D hard to call. Trimming took off 5 bases at V and 3 bases at J, with 6 bases between the two ends. CDR3 length equals 12 residues. CDR1 and CDR2 (germline): MDHEN, SYDVKM. The CDR3 protein is CASSPSTDTQYF. The CDR3 bases are TGTGCCAGCAGTCCCTCGACAGATACGCAGTATTTT.

A few counts support this clone. The CDR3 bases are TGTGCCAGCAGCCCAGGCTGGGGGGACAAACTGTTTTTT. This sequence encodes CASSPGWGDKLFF. The genes are TRBV7-9 and TRBJ1-4; the D gene is possibly TRBD1 (5 bases). The CDR3 spans 13 residues. Germline values: CDR1 SEHNR, CDR2 FQNEAQ (reference sequence). V lost 5 bases to trimming and J lost 11 bases, with 15 bases between them. Complete variable domain (other parts from reference TRBV7-9 and TRBJ1-4): DTGVSQNPRHKITKRGQNVTFRCDPISEHNRLYWYRQTLGQGPEFLTYFQNEAQLEKSRLLSDRFSAERPKGSFSTLEIQRTEQGDSAMYLCASSPGWGDKLFFGSGTQLSVL.

This sequence joins TRBV9 and TRBJ1-4; maybe TRBD1 (5 bases). The germline V and J ends were trimmed by 4 bases and 3 bases, with 16 bases remaining between them. Germline lookup yields CDR1 SGDLS and CDR2 YYNGEE. The CDR3 is made up of 16 amino acids. Written as DNA, the CDR3 is TGTGCCAGCAGCCCACCCCCGCGGGGGGCTAATGAAAAACTGTTTTTT. Translated, it gives CASSPPPRGANEKLFF. The full variable domain, with the rest looked up from reference TRBV9 and TRBJ1-4, is DSGVTQTPKHLITATGQRVTLRCSPRSGDLSVYWYQQSLDQGLQFLIQYYNGEERAKGNILERFSAQQFPDLHSELNLSSLELGDSALYFCASSPPPRGANEKLFFGSGTQLSVL.

The rearrangement uses TRBV10-3 and TRBJ2-7, with D possibly matching TRBD2 (5 bases). CDR1 ENHRY and CDR2 SYGVKD come from the germline V gene. Between the trimmed V and J ends, which lost 3 bases and 6 bases, there was a span of 15 bases. The length of the CDR3 is 14 residues. CDR3 sequence: CAISEGIFGVEQYF. CDR3 bases: TGTGCCATCAGTGAAGGTATCTTCGGGGTCGAGCAGTACTTC.

The chain recombines TRBV27 with TRBJ2-7; D gene ambiguous. This CDR3 has 12 amino acids. The V end was cut by 5 bases, the J end by 4 bases, with 9 bases between. Germline V lookup: CDR1 MNHEY, CDR2 SMNVEV (reference sequence). The CDR3 DNA sequence: TGTGCCAGCAGTCCGTCCTATTACGAGCAGTACTTC. It encodes CASSPSYYEQYF.

The count of this clone is one. This chain connects TRBV6-5 to TRBJ1-5; no clear D. Germline lookup yields CDR1 MNHEY and CDR2 SVGAGI. CDR3 length: 14 residues. Deletions cut 6 bases from V and 1 base from J, with 10 bases between. CDR3 in DNA: TGTGCCAGCAGCCGGATGGACAGCAATCAGCCCCAGCATTTT. Translating it yields CASSRMDSNQPQHF.

The rearrangement uses TRBV4-3 and TRBJ2-5, with 9 bases matching TRBD1. The J call is uncertain, as TRBJ2-7 better fits the DNA end. The CDR3 has 14 amino acids. In germline, CDR1 is LGHNA, CDR2 YSLEER. CDR3 nucleotides: TGCGCCAGCAGCCCAAGGACAGGGGCCGACGAGCAGTACTTC. Encoded protein: CASSPRTGADEQYF.

V and J are TRBV2 and TRBJ2-2; 9 bases fit TRBD2. The J segment lost 2 bases and the V segment lost 6 bases, leaving 4 bases of the junction unmatched. This CDR3 region has 15 residues. CDR1 is SNHLY and CDR2 is FYNNEI in the germline V gene. The CDR3 DNA sequence: TGTGCCAGCAGGGGTAGCGGGAGAAACACCGGGGAGCTGTTTTTT. Amino acids: CASRGSGRNTGELFF.

The rearrangement uses TRBV6-5 and TRBJ2-1, with D hard to call. The V end lost 0 bases, the J end lost 3 bases, and 12 bases lay between the germline ends. The CDR3 loop spans 16 amino acids. Germline values: CDR1 MNHEY, CDR2 SVGAGI. CDR3 in amino acids: CASSYSGTVIYNEQFF. In DNA, the CDR3 is TGTGCCAGCAGTTACTCCGGAACAGTTATCTACAATGAGCAGTTCTTC.

The chain carries TRBV5-1 and TRBJ1-5; possibly TRBD1 for D (6 bases). V was clipped by 2 bases and J by 4 bases, with 10 bases between them. The germline V gene encodes CDR1 SGHRS and CDR2 YFSETQ. The CDR3 sequence is 14 residues long. The CDR3 DNA is TGCGCCAGCAGCTTTGGGGGGGCAAATCAGCCCCAGCATTTT. Protein: CASSFGGANQPQHF.

As for this clone: Germline is not matched at one junction end, which may reflect a read error. J is TRBJ2-3 and V is TRBV7-3, with TRBD2 identical over 8 bases. The germline V gene has CDR1 SGHTA and CDR2 FQGTGA. CDR3 length equals 15 residues. DNA for the CDR3: TGTGCCAGCAGCGTAACTAGCGGACGCACAGATACGCAGTATTTT. This sequence encodes CASSVTSGRTDTQYF.